Presented here are 16 T cell receptor beta chains from one specimen sequenced in a study of blood T cell repertoires in COVID-19. TCRdb keeps only in-frame clones here, not all; method: immunoSEQ multiplex PCR. The sample includes some 200,000 clones, less than 90% of them seen just once. The sample was peripheral blood. All receptors derive from a man between 65 and 85 years old with acute or convalescent COVID-19.

The chain combines TRBV5-8 with TRBJ2-3, with 7 bases aligning to TRBD2. The CDR3 runs to 16 residues. Germline V gene sequence: CDR1 SGHTS, CDR2 YDEGEE. V shed 0 bases and J 3 bases; nucleotides not matched to a gene: 7. DNA for the CDR3: TGTGCCAGCAGCTTGGGGCTAGCGGCCCGTACAGATACGCAGTATTTT. It encodes CASSLGLAARTDTQYF.

V usage is TRBV15 and J usage is TRBJ2-2, with D possibly matching TRBD2 (5 bases). There are 14 residues in the CDR3. Per germline, CDR1 LNHNV and CDR2 YYDKDF (reference sequence). V was shortened by 5 bases and J by 1 base, with 8 bases between the two germline ends. The CDR3 DNA sequence: TGTGCCACCAGCTCGGGGTTGAACACCGGGGAGCTGTTTTTT. Amino acid sequence: CATSSGLNTGELFF.

The rearrangement joins TRBV27 to TRBJ2-7; no definite D call. V was pared by 2 bases and J by 0 bases, with 5 bases between. Germline lookup yields CDR1 MNHEY and CDR2 SMNVEV (reference sequence). The CDR3 totals 13 residues. CDR3 nucleotide sequence: TGTGCCAGCAGTTTACTACGCTCCTACGAGCAGTACTTC. This gives the protein CASSLLRSYEQYF.

The V gene is TRBV7-8, the J gene TRBJ1-1; weak D call: TRBD1 (6 bases). The CDR3 totals 18 residues. V dropped 1 base and J dropped 3 bases, with 21 bases sitting between them. CDR1 is SGHVS and CDR2 is FQNEAQ in the germline V gene. CDR3 amino acids: CASSLGGGVGSFYTEAFF. For the CDR3, the DNA is TGTGCCAGCAGCTTAGGGGGGGGCGTCGGGTCTTTTTACACTGAAGCTTTCTTT.

The gene calls are TRBV5-1 and TRBJ1-1; 8 bases are shared with TRBD1. The CDR3 is 14 residues long. Germline CDR1 is SGHRS and CDR2 is YFSETQ. V lost 3 bases, J lost 3 bases, and 4 bases stayed unmatched. CDR3 amino acids: CASSSGQGDTEAFF. Written as DNA, the CDR3 is TGCGCCAGCAGCTCCGGACAGGGAGACACTGAAGCTTTCTTT.

V and J are TRBV24-1 and TRBJ2-6; the match to TRBD1 covers 7 bases. The CDR3 contains 17 residues. CDR1 and CDR2 (germline): KGHDR, SFDVKD. Trimming removed 1 base from V and 3 bases from J; junction bases left unmatched: 5. CDR3 loop: CATSDFKGAGGANVLTF. CDR3 DNA sequence: TGTGCCACCAGTGATTTTAAGGGGGCGGGTGGGGCCAACGTCCTGACTTTC.

This clone was seen a handful of times. V is TRBV19 and J is TRBJ2-2, with 8 bases that match TRBD1. Germline V gene lookup returns CDR1 LNHDA and CDR2 SQIVND (reference sequence). V lost 8 bases and J lost 4; bases outside the gene matches: 9. The CDR3 has 15 amino acids. CDR3 DNA sequence: TGTGCCAGTTACCAAGGACAGGGCGGCACCGGGGAGCTGTTTTTT. It codes for CASYQGQGGTGELFF. Full variable domain (missing parts from reference TRBV19 and TRBJ2-2): DGGITQSPKYLFRKEGQNVTLSCEQNLNHDAMYWYRQDPGQGLRLIYYSQIVNDFQKGDIAEGYSVSREKKESFPLTVTSAQKNPTAFYLCASYQGQGGTGELFFGEGSRLTVL.

The rearrangement uses TRBV19 and TRBJ2-1; 13 bases match TRBD2. In germline, CDR1 is LNHDA, CDR2 SQIVND (reference sequence). The CDR3 loop spans 17 amino acids. V lost 7 bases to trimming and J lost 0 bases; unmatched junction nucleotides: 6. The CDR3 loop is CASKGLAGLGSYNEQFF. The CDR3 DNA reads as TGTGCCAGTAAGGGACTAGCGGGATTAGGCTCCTACAATGAGCAGTTCTTC.

The rearrangement uses TRBV7-3 and TRBJ2-1, with 7 bases lining up with TRBD2. The CDR3 contains 15 residues. Germline V gene lookup returns CDR1 SGHTA and CDR2 FQGTGA. V lost 5 bases and J lost 0; bases outside the gene matches: 4. This CDR3 is CASSPTSASYNEQFF. In DNA form, the CDR3 reads TGTGCCAGCAGCCCAACTAGCGCCTCCTACAATGAGCAGTTCTTC.

The V call is TRBV6-6, the J call TRBJ2-7; a weak D match, TRBD1 (5 bases). V dropped 2 bases and J dropped 5 bases, with 13 bases sitting between them. CDR3 length: 14 amino acids. CDR1 is MNHNY, CDR2 SVGAGI, per germline (reference sequence). CDR3 sequence (DNA): TGTGCCAGCAGTTACACAGACAGAGTAGACGAGCAGTACTTC. Its translation is CASSYTDRVDEQYF.

The V call is TRBV7-6, the J call TRBJ1-2, with 9 positions matching TRBD1. The CDR3 is 13 residues long. CDR1 is SGHVS, CDR2 FNYEAQ, per germline. Trimming cost V 6 bases and J 7 bases; bases outside gene matches: 6. This CDR3 reads CASSSRDRAGYTF. Here the CDR3 DNA reads TGTGCCAGCAGTTCCCGGGACAGGGCTGGCTACACCTTC.

This chain uses TRBV6-5 with TRBJ1-6, with TRBD1 identical over 7 bases. Trimming took 4 bases from V and 5 from J; bases not matched to a gene: 2. Germline V CDR1 and CDR2: MNHEY, SVGAGI. The CDR3 totals 14 residues. Here the CDR3 reads CASSLGQNNSPLHF. The CDR3, as DNA: TGTGCCAGCAGTTTGGGACAGAATAATTCACCCCTCCACTTT.

The CDR3 reads CASSRDYNTEAFF. CDR3 in DNA: TGTGCCAGCAGCCGGGACTATAACACTGAAGCTTTCTTT. The chain joins TRBV11-2 to TRBJ1-1, with D possibly matching TRBD1 (5 bases). Per germline, CDR1 SGHAT and CDR2 FQNNGV. Trimming pared 5 bases from V and 2 bases from J, leaving 9 bases between. The CDR3 consists of 13 residues.

This sequence joins TRBV9 and TRBJ2-2; 7 bases fit TRBD2. The CDR3 has 15 residues. Germline V CDR1 and CDR2: SGDLS, YYNGEE. J was trimmed by 4 bases and V by 4 bases; bases with no gene match: 7. CDR3 residues: CASSLGLVGTGELFF. The DNA of the CDR3 is TGTGCCAGCAGCCTTGGACTAGTCGGCACCGGGGAGCTGTTTTTT.

The chain is built from TRBV19 and TRBJ2-7, with TRBD2 identical over 9 bases. The CDR3 loop spans 13 amino acids. Per the germline V gene, CDR1 is LNHDA and CDR2 is SQIVND (reference sequence). V trimming: 6 bases; J trimming: 2 bases; junction bases outside the gene matches: 2. The CDR3 DNA is TGTGCCAGTAGGGCTAGCGGGACCTACGAGCAGTACTTC. As protein: CASRASGTYEQYF.

V gene TRBV5-1 combines with J gene TRBJ2-5; TRBD1 might be the D (6 bases). CDR3 length: 14 amino acids. V was clipped by 4 bases and J by 1 base, with 11 bases between them. CDR1 is SGHRS, CDR2 YFSETQ, per germline. The CDR3 DNA reads TGCGCCAGCAGCCATGGACAGAGCCAAGAGACCCAGTACTTC. The encoded protein is CASSHGQSQETQYF.